The TCR beta chain under discussion was sequenced for a study of blood T cell repertoires in COVID-19. The wider study: Sites across the United States, Italy and Spain contributed samples from acute and convalescent COVID-19.

Profiling relied on immunoSEQ multiplex PCR, and the TCRdb table lists in-frame clones only, not all of them. In the table there are 130,000 to 150,000 clones, approximately 80% of which are singletons. This clone was picked up a small number of times. In the same sample, other DNA sequences code for this CDR3. Germline V gene lookup returns CDR1 GTSNPN and CDR2 SVGIG (reference sequence). This CDR3 spans 12 amino acids. Trimming pared 0 bases from V and 5 bases from J, leaving 7 bases between. This chain uses TRBV30 with TRBJ2-5; D ambiguous. Sequences were obtained from peripheral blood. This receptor was identified in a woman aged 80 or older in a cohort sampled during active or convalescent COVID-19. DNA for the CDR3: TGTGCCTGGAGTGTATTGTCTGAGACCCAGTACTTC. It encodes CAWSVLSETQYF.